This entry lists 6 T cell receptor beta chains sequenced from one sample in a study of radiotherapy plus CTLA-4 blockade in lung cancer. Produced via immunoSEQ multiplex PCR; TCRdb's table is partial and in-frame only. The repertoire holds just over 60,000 clones, with about 80% as singletons. This sample comprised peripheral blood, obtained from a patient treated with radiotherapy plus ipilimumab. These receptor sequences come from a human donor with non-small cell lung cancer who had a complete response to radiotherapy plus ipilimumab.

The chain combines TRBV4-1 with TRBJ2-4; no firm D call. The CDR3 is made up of 14 amino acids. V lost 1 base and J 4 bases, leaving 8 bases between the germline ends. CDR1 is MGHRA, CDR2 YSYEKL, per germline. CDR3 loop: CASSQVSQKNIQYF. DNA of the CDR3: TGCGCCAGCAGCCAAGTCTCACAAAAAAACATTCAGTACTTC.

The V and J genes are TRBV25-1 and TRBJ2-2; TRBD1 matches 8 bases. This CDR3 is 18 amino acids long. J was trimmed by 6 bases and V by 0 bases; bases with no gene match: 12. Looked up from germline, CDR1 is MGHDK and CDR2 is SYGVNS. CDR3 sequence reads: CASSEYIFRTGKPGELFF. In DNA form, the CDR3 reads TGTGCCAGCAGTGAATATATTTTCCGGACAGGGAAACCCGGGGAGCTGTTTTTT.

The J gene is TRBJ2-3, the V gene TRBV11-3; 11 nucleotides align to TRBD2. Germline V gene data show CDR1 as SGHNT and CDR2 as YENEEA. The CDR3 is made up of 18 amino acids. V shed 1 base, J shed 6 bases, and the junction held 12 bases outside the gene matches. CDR3 DNA: TGTGCCAGCAGCTTAGGATTGGGGACTAGCGGTGGTTGGGATACGCAGTATTTT. It is translated as CASSLGLGTSGGWDTQYF.

The gene calls are TRBV5-1 and TRBJ1-2; D is possibly TRBD1 (6 bases). Per germline, CDR1 SGHRS and CDR2 YFSETQ. V lost 0 bases, J lost 4 bases, and 16 bases lay in between. The CDR3 is 16 amino acids. CDR3 coding DNA: TGCGCCAGCAGCTTGGGTTCTGGGGGCGCGGTCTATGGCTACACCTTC. Protein sequence: CASSLGSGGAVYGYTF.

The chain links TRBV6-1 to TRBJ2-2; D is perhaps TRBD1 (5 bases). Germline V gene lookup returns CDR1 MNHNS and CDR2 SASEGT. With 0 bases removed from V and 7 bases from J, the gap between germline ends came to 9 bases. There are 14 residues in the CDR3. In nucleotides, the CDR3 is TGTGCCAGCAGTGAAGCAGGGGTGGGCGGGGAGCTGTTTTTT. Translation: CASSEAGVGGELFF.

The genes are TRBV5-6 and TRBJ1-2, with D unresolved. In germline, CDR1 is SGHDT, CDR2 YYEEEE. V lost 0 bases to trimming and J lost 1 base, with 10 bases between them. This CDR3 spans 15 amino acids. The CDR3 sequence: CASSLAGEGNYGYTF. The CDR3 DNA reads TGTGCCAGCAGCTTGGCCGGGGAGGGTAACTATGGCTACACCTTC. Filled out from reference TRBV5-6 and TRBJ1-2, the complete variable domain reads DAGVTQSPTHLIKTRGQQVTLRCSPKSGHDTVSWYQQALGQGPQFIFQYYEEEERQRGNFPDRFSGHQFPNYSSELNVNALLLGDSALYLCASSLAGEGNYGYTFGSGTRLTVV.